One sample yielded the 5 T cell receptor beta chains listed below, sequenced in a study of blood T cell repertoires in COVID-19. Assay used: immunoSEQ multiplex PCR; TCRdb lists only in-frame clones, some missing. The data hold roughly 670,000 clones, with about nine tenths observed a single time. Sequenced sample: peripheral blood. These receptors were taken from a woman between 18 and 29 years old with acute or convalescent COVID-19.

This clone has only one observation. The chain carries TRBV7-9 and TRBJ2-2; 11 bases are shared with TRBD2. V gave up 5 bases and J gave up 4 bases; unmatched junction bases: 12. Germline V gene sequence: CDR1 SEHNR, CDR2 FQNEAQ (reference sequence). The CDR3 is 18 amino acids. The CDR3 DNA reads TGTGCCAGCAGCCCAAAGAAGCTAGCGGGGGGCCCCACCGGGGAGCTGTTTTTT. Translation: CASSPKKLAGGPTGELFF.

The V and J genes are TRBV6-2 or TRBV6-3 and TRBJ2-1, with 10 bases fitting TRBD1. Germline V lookup: CDR1 MNHEY, CDR2 SVGEGT. The CDR3 extends over 15 amino acids. The V and J ends lost 5 bases and 10 bases, in that order; junction bases with no gene match: 11. Here the CDR3 DNA reads TGTGCCAGCAGTGGGGACAGGGGAATGGTGGGAGAGCAGTTCTTC. As protein: CASSGDRGMVGEQFF.

CDR3 DNA sequence: TGTGCCAGCTCATCGACAGGGGGCCATGGGGCCAAAAACATTCAGTACTTC. Translated, it gives CASSSTGGHGAKNIQYF. The chain uses TRBV18 and TRBJ2-4, with 10 bases that match TRBD1. CDR3 length: 17 residues. Germline V gives CDR1 KGHSH, CDR2 LQKENI. V dropped 5 bases and J dropped 1; count of bases not matched to a gene: 8.

V is TRBV6-5 and J is TRBJ2-7; tentative D call: TRBD2 (5 bases). CDR1 and CDR2 (germline): MNHEY, SVGAGI. The germline V and J ends were trimmed by 8 bases and 3 bases, with 14 bases remaining between them. CDR3 size: 13 residues. The CDR3 coding sequence is TGTGCCAGCCGCGACTCCCGGGACTACGAGCAGTACTTC. It codes for CASRDSRDYEQYF.

The V gene is TRBV10-3, the J gene TRBJ1-1; D is uncertain. Trimming took off 0 bases at V and 5 bases at J, with 4 bases between the two ends. This CDR3 is 12 amino acids long. Germline values: CDR1 ENHRY, CDR2 SYGVKD. The DNA of the CDR3 is TGTGCCATCAGTGAGTCTCTAACTGAAGCTTTCTTT. This translates into CAISESLTEAFF.